This TCR beta chain is from a study of blood T cells in healthy people across ages. A second PCR of 7 to 11 cycles used a sample-barcoded 5' primer and a J-beta primer mix. In TCRdb, the 5' RACE reads were re-called with MiXCR into one record per CDR3 protein. Of over 750,000 distinct CDR3 sequences listed, roughly 25% are singletons. The CDR3 spans 20 residues. Findings of the study overall: Bulk PBMC profiling left naive and antigen-experienced comparisons inconclusive. Estimates drawn from one million T cells were deemed to understate diversity.

This clonotype has more than one count but fewer than ten. As yet, its antigen is unknown. The sample was also reused in another study, on T cells of mothers and their children. That study reports: Thymic selection molds TCR recombination output in a comparable way in related and unrelated pairs. Sequencing revealed no T cell clones that were persistent and microchimeric.

The source of this sequence is a boy aged 10-17 years in good health. J is TRBJ1-5 and V is TRBV21-1; the table names TRBD1, a call not compared with the DNA. TRBV21-1 is designated a pseudogene. The sequenced sample consisted of blood. In DNA, the CDR3 is TGTGCCAGCAGCCTCTACGGGGACAGGGGGCCGCCTGTCAGCAATCAGCCCCAGCATTTT. This gives the protein CASSLYGDRGPPVSNQPQHF.